These 15 T cell receptor beta chains were all obtained from the same sample, sequenced in a study of cytomegalovirus exposure and HLA in healthy donors (dated by TCRdb to about 2017). Library preparation was by the immunoSEQ multiplex PCR assay. For the multiplex PCR, a mixture combining 60 forward primers for TCR Vbeta segments and 13 reverse primers for TCR Jbeta segments was used. TCRdb's version of the immuneACCESS table is confined to in-frame rearrangements and falls short of the full clone set. An unresolved V gene accounts for under half of the shortfall where checked; the remainder is of unknown origin. In all, the sample holds more than 85,000 clones, and 77% of those were seen once. The ten largest clones add up to approximately 7.7% of the sample. Input material: PBMCs. These receptor sequences come from a female donor in good health and CMV-seronegative.

The rearrangement joins TRBV9 to TRBJ2-7; 9 bases agree with TRBD1. This CDR3 is 15 amino acids long. V shed 4 bases, J shed 4 bases, and the junction held 9 bases outside the gene matches. Germline CDR1 is SGDLS and CDR2 is YYNGEE. The CDR3 DNA sequence: TGTGCCAGCAGCTTCGGCGGGACAGGGTATTACGAGCAGTACTTC. Translated: CASSFGGTGYYEQYF.

In nucleotides, the CDR3 is TGCAGCGTTGATCCAGACTACAATGAGCAGTTCTTC. Its protein product is CSVDPDYNEQFF. The genes are TRBV29-1 and TRBJ2-1; D ambiguous. The germline CDR1 and CDR2 sequences are SQVTM and ANQGSEA. The V end was cut by 3 bases, the J end by 3 bases, with 6 bases between. CDR3 length: 12 residues.

In its sample, this clone was seen a few times. The V and J genes are TRBV2 and TRBJ2-3, with 8 nucleotides matching TRBD2. This CDR3 is built from 17 residues. CDR1 is SNHLY and CDR2 is FYNNEI in the germline V gene. The V segment lost 7 bases and the J segment 2 bases; nucleotides outside the gene matches: 14. The CDR3: CASKSAGPGGATDTQYF. CDR3 DNA sequence: TGTGCCAGCAAGAGTGCGGGCCCCGGGGGGGCCACAGATACGCAGTATTTT. Combining the CDR3 with reference TRBV2 and TRBJ2-3 gives the whole variable domain EPEVTQTPSHQVTQMGQEVILRCVPISNHLYFYWYRQILGQKVEFLVSFYNNEISEKSEIFDDQFSVERPDGSNFTLKIRSTKLEDSAMYFCASKSAGPGGATDTQYFGPGTRLTVL.

The chain couples TRBV11-3 to TRBJ2-1; TRBD2 agrees at 13 bases. The ends lost 1 base at V and 8 bases at J; junction bases unmatched: 14. The CDR3 has 19 amino acids. Germline CDR1 and CDR2: SGHNT and YENEEA. CDR3 DNA sequence: TGTGCCAGCAGCTTAGCCTGGACTAGCGGGGGAGGGGGGGAGGATGAGCAGTTCTTC. Translated: CASSLAWTSGGGGEDEQFF.

The rearrangement links TRBV18 to TRBJ2-7; 9 bases line up with TRBD1. CDR3 length: 18 residues. Unmatched junction bases numbered 18, after V lost 3 bases and J lost 6 bases. Germline CDR1 reads KGHSH; CDR2 reads LQKENI. The CDR3 loop is CASSPLTLQGAKGGEQYF. CDR3 coding DNA: TGTGCCAGCTCACCCCTAACTCTACAGGGGGCCAAGGGGGGCGAGCAGTACTTC.

The chain links TRBV5-1 to TRBJ2-1, with 12 bases lining up with TRBD1. This CDR3 spans 18 amino acids. V was clipped by 0 bases and J by 7 bases; unmatched bases: 11. The germline V gene has CDR1 SGHRS and CDR2 YFSETQ. The CDR3 DNA follows: TGCGCCAGCAGCTTGGCCAATAGTGGGACAGGGGGCAGGAATGAGCAGTTCTTC. It codes for CASSLANSGTGGRNEQFF.

V is TRBV10-1 and J is TRBJ2-1; no firm D call. This CDR3 region has 14 residues. Germline assignment: CDR1 WNHNN and CDR2 SYGVQD (reference sequence). V lost 7 bases to trimming and J lost 0 bases, with 10 bases between them. This CDR3 is CASILLSSYNEQFF. CDR3 in DNA: TGCGCCAGCATCCTACTTAGCTCCTACAATGAGCAGTTCTTC.

The genes are TRBV18 and TRBJ2-3; 8 nucleotides agree with TRBD2. In germline, CDR1 is KGHSH, CDR2 LQKENI. V lost 5 bases to trimming and J lost 3 bases; unmatched junction nucleotides: 7. This CDR3 contains 15 residues. DNA of the CDR3: TGTGCCAGCTCATTTCTACGCGGGGGGACAGATACGCAGTATTTT. The encoded protein is CASSFLRGGTDTQYF.

CDR3 sequence (DNA): TGTGCCAGCAGCTTGGCCAATGGACTAGCGGGAGGGCCTCGGGAGCTGTTTTTT. Translating it yields CASSLANGLAGGPRELFF. The V and J genes are TRBV5-6 and TRBJ2-2, with 15 bases fitting TRBD2. In germline, CDR1 is SGHDT, CDR2 YYEEEE. V gave up 0 bases and J gave up 9 bases; unmatched junction bases: 9. This CDR3 is built from 18 residues.

The rearrangement uses TRBV4-2 and TRBJ1-2, with D tentatively TRBD1 (6 bases). The V end lost 0 bases, the J end lost 0 bases, and 8 bases lay between the germline ends. CDR3 size: 15 residues. Germline CDR1 LGHNA, CDR2 YNFKEQ. This CDR3 reads CASSQEQGANYGYTF. For the CDR3, the DNA is TGTGCCAGCAGCCAAGAACAGGGCGCTAACTATGGCTACACCTTC.

About this clone: The same CDR3 arises from other DNA sequences in this sample as well. CDR3 sequence: CASSTQGSGGRYGYTF. CDR3 DNA sequence: TGTGCCAGTAGTACACAGGGGAGCGGGGGTCGGTATGGCTACACCTTC. This sequence joins TRBV19 and TRBJ1-2; 7 nucleotides match TRBD1. The trim removed 4 bases at V and 5 bases at J, leaving 13 bases unmatched. The CDR3 is made up of 16 amino acids. The germline V gene encodes CDR1 LNHDA and CDR2 SQIVND (reference sequence).

This chain uses TRBV5-4 with TRBJ2-5; 9 bases line up with TRBD2. Germline V gene sequence: CDR1 SGHNT, CDR2 YYREEE (reference sequence). This CDR3 has 17 amino acids. V trimming: 0 bases; J trimming: 1 base; junction bases outside the gene matches: 7. The CDR3 is CASSLGGASGTQETQYF. The CDR3 DNA reads as TGTGCCAGCAGCTTGGGGGGGGCTAGCGGGACCCAAGAGACCCAGTACTTC.

The chain is built from TRBV6-5 and TRBJ2-1; D possibly corresponds to TRBD2 (6 bases). Germline loops: CDR1 MNHEY, CDR2 SVGAGI. Trimming left V 5 bases short and J 9 bases short, with 11 bases between. The CDR3 is 12 amino acids. The CDR3 nucleotides are TGTGCCAGCAGTACCGGGACTGGTGAGCAGTTCTTC. Amino acids: CASSTGTGEQFF.

This rearrangement joins TRBV29-1 to TRBJ2-7; D unresolved. Germline CDR1 SQVTM, CDR2 ANQGSEA. The V end lost 4 bases, the J end lost 2 bases, and 9 bases lay between the germline ends. This CDR3 spans 12 amino acids. CDR3 nucleotides: TGCAGCGTTGGGCAGGAACCCTACGAGCAGTACTTC. Residues: CSVGQEPYEQYF.

The J gene is TRBJ2-7, the V gene TRBV28; TRBD1 matches at 11 bases. Germline V gene data show CDR1 as MDHEN and CDR2 as SYDVKM. Trimming cost V 6 bases and J 7 bases; bases outside gene matches: 20. The CDR3 loop spans 18 amino acids. Here the CDR3 reads CASRPGQGVPLFLREQYF. In DNA form, the CDR3 reads TGTGCCAGCAGGCCGGGACAGGGGGTCCCTCTATTCCTACGTGAGCAGTACTTC.